This is a list of T cell receptor beta chains from one sample in a study of T-cell memory formation after mild COVID-19. Each CDR3 protein is one row after TCRdb ran MiXCR on the 5' RACE reads. The sample includes about 110,000 distinct CDR3 sequences, over 15% of them seen just once. Sequencing was done on a sample of PBMCs or a T cell subset sorted from them (not recorded which). The receptors were sampled from an adult woman who had mild COVID-19 (a few samples of this study predate the infection). Cell type and time point are not known. Both conserved end residues are part of each CDR3.

j_call: TRBJ1-1
v_call: TRBV7-9
cdr3_aa: CASSLALGPNTEAFF

j_call: TRBJ1-1
v_call: TRBV4-1
cdr3_aa: CASSQVLRREAFF

j_call: TRBJ1-6
v_call: TRBV7-6
cdr3_aa: CASSPKQGTWNSPLHF

j_call: TRBJ2-7
v_call: TRBV14
cdr3_aa: CASSLTSASSYEQYF

j_call: TRBJ1-1
v_call: TRBV4-1
cdr3_aa: CASSQTRQVEAFF

j_call: TRBJ2-7
v_call: TRBV6-5
cdr3_aa: CASNSLGGAEQYF

j_call: TRBJ1-1
v_call: TRBV3-1
cdr3_aa: CASSQGGVGNTEAFF

j_call: TRBJ2-3
v_call: TRBV19
cdr3_aa: CASRSGLAGASTDTQYF

j_call: TRBJ1-5
v_call: TRBV5-1
cdr3_aa: CASSVGDNQPQHF

j_call: TRBJ1-6
v_call: TRBV4-3
cdr3_aa: CASSPTSGTGGSPLHF

j_call: TRBJ1-1
v_call: TRBV11-2
cdr3_aa: CASSLGGVTEAFF

j_call: TRBJ2-3
v_call: TRBV6-5
cdr3_aa: CASSHRVRSTDTQYF

j_call: TRBJ2-3
v_call: TRBV29-1
cdr3_aa: CSVEGTSGTTDTQYF

j_call: TRBJ1-1
v_call: TRBV3-1
cdr3_aa: CASSQVFPPAGAFF

j_call: TRBJ2-7
v_call: TRBV3-1
cdr3_aa: CASSQFSYEQYF